This paragraph reports one TCR beta chain. These data belong to a study of blood T cell repertoires in COVID-19. Turning to the study itself: PBMCs, B-cell-depleted T cells, or T cells were the source of the cDNA or gDNA that made up the material.

CDR1 is SGDLS, CDR2 YYNGEE, per germline. The CDR3 extends over 14 amino acids. The V gene lost 0 bases and the J gene lost 3 bases, with 7 bases spanning the gap. Authors' processing steps: The assay estimated nucleated cells by amplifying reference gene primers. TCRdb keeps only in-frame clones here, not all; method: immunoSEQ multiplex PCR. Clone size and the V and J calls come from that table; the DNA yielded D and trimming. The sample records 60,000 to 85,000 clones, 75% to 90% being singletons. The genes are TRBV9 and TRBJ2-1; D is possibly TRBD1 (5 bases). The specimen sequenced was peripheral blood. This receptor was taken from a human donor in a cohort sampled during active COVID-19. The CDR3: CASSVDQGYNEQFF. The DNA of the CDR3 is TGTGCCAGCAGCGTAGATCAGGGCTACAATGAGCAGTTCTTC.